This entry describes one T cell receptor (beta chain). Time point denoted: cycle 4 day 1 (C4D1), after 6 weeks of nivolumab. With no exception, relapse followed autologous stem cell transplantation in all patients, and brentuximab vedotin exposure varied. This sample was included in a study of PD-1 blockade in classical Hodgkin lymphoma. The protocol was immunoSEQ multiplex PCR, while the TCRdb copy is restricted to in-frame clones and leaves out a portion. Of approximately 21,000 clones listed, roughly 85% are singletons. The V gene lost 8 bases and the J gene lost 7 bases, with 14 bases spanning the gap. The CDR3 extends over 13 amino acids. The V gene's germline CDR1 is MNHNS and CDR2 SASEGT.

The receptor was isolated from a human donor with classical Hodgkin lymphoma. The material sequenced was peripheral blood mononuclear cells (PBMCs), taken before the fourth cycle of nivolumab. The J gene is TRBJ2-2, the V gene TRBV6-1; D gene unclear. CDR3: CASARYFGGELFF. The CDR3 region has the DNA TGTGCCAGCGCCCGTTATTTTGGCGGGGAGCTGTTTTTT.